One sample yielded the 2 T cell receptor beta chains listed below, sequenced in a study of human T cells and chemical hapten exposure. This sample's time point: patch test 3, about 24 weeks after DPC sensitization. The treatment here: therapeutic diphenylcyclopropenone sensitization with weekly scalp DPC. TCRdb reprocessed the RACE reads via MiXCR and lists one record per CDR3 protein. The repertoire has under 130,000 distinct CDR3 sequences, around 34% of them found once; the top ten carry around 2.8%. The material was whole blood, obtained in connection with sensitization to the hapten diphenylcyclopropenone (DPC). Every receptor here comes from a man aged 40-49 years with alopecia areata. Some clones in this sample may be carry-over from other donors' samples.

This clonotype appeared a few times. The gene calls are TRBV20-1 and TRBJ1-6; D gene unclear. CDR3 length: 18 amino acids. CDR1 DFQATT and CDR2 SNEGSKA come from the germline V gene (reference sequence). V lost 3 bases and J lost 5, with 23 bases in between. The CDR3 DNA follows: TGCAGTGCTAGCTCACGGGAGTTGACTTACGATAATAATTCACCCCTCCACTTT. This codes for CSASSRELTYDNNSPLHF.

The chain combines TRBV6-1 with TRBJ1-4; 11 bases fit TRBD1. The CDR3 spans 17 residues. CDR1 and CDR2 (germline): MNHNS, SASEGT. V gave up 6 bases and J gave up 8 bases; unmatched junction bases: 14. The CDR3 DNA reads as TGTGCCAGCAGGAAACTCGTCGCGGGACAGGGGGGGGAAAAACTGTTTTTT. This sequence encodes CASRKLVAGQGGEKLFF.